This TCR beta chain comes out of a study of vaccination and CD4 T cells after COVID-19. Study information: The peptides that stimulated the cells were overlapping spike peptides from SARS-CoV-2, HCoV-NL63, HCoV-OC43 and HCoV-229E. A CEFX pool, an HIV-1 Nef pool, or no peptide went to control cultures.

Trimming left V 3 bases short and J 1 base short, with 12 bases between. Germline-derived CDR1 and CDR2 are SGHNT and YENEEA. CDR3 size: 15 residues. Regarding the study as a whole: It was found that, in convalescent patients, 304 of 307 vaccine-specific clones were spike mono-reactive.

Specified treatment: approximately nine-day PBMC culture with coronavirus spike peptide pools or control peptides (ViraFEST assay). Each well received fewer than 2.5 million PBMCs, cultured with 8 to 10 IU/ml IL-2 and about 11 ug/ml peptide pools. Oncomine TCR Beta short-read sequencing was applied to DNA from cultured CD4+ T cells. MiXCR, applied by TCRdb to the PCR reads, yields one record per CDR3 protein. The sample shows around 10,000 distinct CDR3 sequences, around 40% of them seen only once. For this clonotype: Its antigen is as yet unknown.

Sequences were obtained from CD4+ T cells from blood, cultured in vitro. The chain couples TRBV11-3 to TRBJ2-5, with D perhaps TRBD1 or TRBD2 (5 bases each). This receptor was obtained from a human donor who had recovered from COVID-19. The CDR3 protein is CASSFVEGFQETQYF. The CDR3 DNA sequence: TGTGCCAGCAGCTTTGTTGAGGGGTTCCAAGAGACCCAGTACTTC.